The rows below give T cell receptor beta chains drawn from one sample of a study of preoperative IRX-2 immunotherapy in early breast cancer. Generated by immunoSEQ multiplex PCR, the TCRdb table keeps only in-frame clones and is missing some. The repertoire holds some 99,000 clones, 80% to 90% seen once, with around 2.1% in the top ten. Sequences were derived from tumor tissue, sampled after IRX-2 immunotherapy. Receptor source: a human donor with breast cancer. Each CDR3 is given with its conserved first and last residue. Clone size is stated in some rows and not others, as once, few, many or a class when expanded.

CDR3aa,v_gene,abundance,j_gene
CASSSPGQFQETQYF,TRBV7-4,.,TRBJ2-5
CASGRGSHEQYF,TRBV6-8,.,TRBJ2-7
CASSPTEGTEAFF,TRBV18,.,TRBJ1-1
CSVVFGPTPSNQPQHF,TRBV29-1,.,TRBJ1-5
CASSYSEGRGPIFPNSPLHF,TRBV6-8,few,TRBJ1-6
CASSQEETNEKLFF,TRBV19,.,TRBJ1-4
CASGKTGADTQYF,TRBV12-5,.,TRBJ2-3
CASGLGLATSFRFPETQYF,TRBV12-5,.,TRBJ2-5
CASSLGQAQETQYF,TRBV5-1,.,TRBJ2-5
CASSESEREATNEKLFF,TRBV25-1,.,TRBJ1-4
CASSLPGTSLYEQYF,TRBV11-3,.,TRBJ2-7
CASSIATTDTQYF,TRBV19,.,TRBJ2-3
CASSPGAGTGELFF,TRBV5-1,.,TRBJ2-2
CASAASGGNQPQHF,TRBV5-1,once,TRBJ1-5
CASSLVGTGINEQFF,TRBV7-6,.,TRBJ2-1
CASSHYAANQPQHF,TRBV4-1,.,TRBJ1-5
CASSIRGWYEQYF,TRBV19,.,TRBJ2-7
CAWREIPIGDFGYTF,TRBV30,once,TRBJ1-2
CASRDQGTLYGYTF,TRBV19,.,TRBJ1-2
CASSQQGDSPLHF,TRBV19,.,TRBJ1-6
CASSPGQGTYEQYF,TRBV18,few,TRBJ2-7
CASRKTPQEQYF,TRBV28,.,TRBJ2-7
CSVEDRAQGAFGNTIYF,TRBV29-1,.,TRBJ1-3
CATSPGLVFGKLFF,TRBV7-1,once,TRBJ1-4
CAWSGVGTENQPQHF,TRBV30,.,TRBJ1-5
CASSITGGWQETQYF,TRBV19,.,TRBJ2-5
CAWSRASGNTIYF,TRBV30,.,TRBJ1-3
CASSRSQGTGANVLTF,TRBV11-1,.,TRBJ2-6
CATILLRGYGYTF,TRBV28,.,TRBJ1-2
CSVVPTGTEAFF,TRBV29-1,few,TRBJ1-1
CSVEEVGLTSSGNTIYF,TRBV29-1,.,TRBJ1-3
CASSLSLAGEQFF,TRBV22-1,.,TRBJ2-1
CASRGPGTGNYEQYF,TRBV28,.,TRBJ2-7
CASSLEGGKGYEQYF,TRBV5-1,.,TRBJ2-7
CSVVLGGSLNEQYF,TRBV29-1,.,TRBJ2-7